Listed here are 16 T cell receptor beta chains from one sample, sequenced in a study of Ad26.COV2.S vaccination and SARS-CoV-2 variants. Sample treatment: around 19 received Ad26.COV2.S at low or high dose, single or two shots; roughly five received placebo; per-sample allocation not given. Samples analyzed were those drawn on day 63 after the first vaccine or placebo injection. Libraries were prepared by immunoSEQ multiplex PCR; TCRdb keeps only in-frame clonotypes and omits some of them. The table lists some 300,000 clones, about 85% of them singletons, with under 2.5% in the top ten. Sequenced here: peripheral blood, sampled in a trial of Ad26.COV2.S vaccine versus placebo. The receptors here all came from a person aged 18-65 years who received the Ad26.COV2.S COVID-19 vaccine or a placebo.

CDR3 DNA sequence: TGTGCCAGCAGTTACCAGGGGCTCACAGATACGCAGTATTTT. Its translation is CASSYQGLTDTQYF. J is TRBJ2-3 and V is TRBV27; maybe TRBD1 (6 bases). The CDR3 covers 14 residues. Looked up from germline, CDR1 is MNHEY and CDR2 is SMNVEV (reference sequence). The germline V and J ends were trimmed by 4 bases and 2 bases, with 10 bases remaining between them.

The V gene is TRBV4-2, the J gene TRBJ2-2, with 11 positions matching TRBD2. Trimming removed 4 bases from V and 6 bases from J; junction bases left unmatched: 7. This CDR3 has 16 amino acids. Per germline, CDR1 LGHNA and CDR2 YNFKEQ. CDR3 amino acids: CASSLSGGAHPGELFF. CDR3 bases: TGTGCCAGCAGCCTTAGCGGGGGGGCACATCCCGGGGAGCTGTTTTTT.

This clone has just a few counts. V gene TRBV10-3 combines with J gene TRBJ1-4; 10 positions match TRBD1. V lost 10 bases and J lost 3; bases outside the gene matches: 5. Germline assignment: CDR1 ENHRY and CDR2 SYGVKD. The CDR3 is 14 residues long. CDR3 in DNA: TGTGCCACGCGTGGGACAGGGGCTAATGAAAAACTGTTTTTT. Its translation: CATRGTGANEKLFF.

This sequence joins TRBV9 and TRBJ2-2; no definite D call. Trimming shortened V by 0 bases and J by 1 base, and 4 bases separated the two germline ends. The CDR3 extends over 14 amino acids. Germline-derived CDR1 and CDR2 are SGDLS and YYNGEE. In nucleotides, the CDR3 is TGTGCCAGCAGCGTAGTGGTGAACACCGGGGAGCTGTTTTTT. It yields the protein CASSVVVNTGELFF.

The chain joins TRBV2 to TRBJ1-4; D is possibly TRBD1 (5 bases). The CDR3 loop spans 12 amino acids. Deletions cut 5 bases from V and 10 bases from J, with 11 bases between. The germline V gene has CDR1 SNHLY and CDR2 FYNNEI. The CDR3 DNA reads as TGTGCCAGCAGTAAAACCGGGGGAAAACTGTTTTTT. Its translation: CASSKTGGKLFF. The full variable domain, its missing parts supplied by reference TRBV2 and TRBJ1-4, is EPEVTQTPSHQVTQMGQEVILRCVPISNHLYFYWYRQILGQKVEFLVSFYNNEISEKSEIFDDQFSVERPDGSNFTLKIRSTKLEDSAMYFCASSKTGGKLFFGSGTQLSVL.

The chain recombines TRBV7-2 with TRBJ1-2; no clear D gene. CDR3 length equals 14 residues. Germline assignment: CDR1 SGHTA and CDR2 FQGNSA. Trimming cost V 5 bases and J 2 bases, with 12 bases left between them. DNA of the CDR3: TGTGCCAGCAGCACTGTCCTCGCGAACTATGGCTACACCTTC. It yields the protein CASSTVLANYGYTF.

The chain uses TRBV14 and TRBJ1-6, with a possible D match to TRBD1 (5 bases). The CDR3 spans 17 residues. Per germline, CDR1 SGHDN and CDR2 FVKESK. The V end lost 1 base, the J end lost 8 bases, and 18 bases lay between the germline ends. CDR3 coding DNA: TGTGCCAGCAGCCAAGGGTTTATCGGAGGGACCGATTCACCCCTCCACTTT. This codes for CASSQGFIGGTDSPLHF.

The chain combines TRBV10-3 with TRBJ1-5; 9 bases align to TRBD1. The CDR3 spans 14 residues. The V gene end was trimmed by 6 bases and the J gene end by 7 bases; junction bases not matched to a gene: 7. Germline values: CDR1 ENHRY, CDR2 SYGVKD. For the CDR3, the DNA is TGTGCCATCAGCCCGGACAGGGGAGTACAGCCCCAGCATTTT. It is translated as CAISPDRGVQPQHF.

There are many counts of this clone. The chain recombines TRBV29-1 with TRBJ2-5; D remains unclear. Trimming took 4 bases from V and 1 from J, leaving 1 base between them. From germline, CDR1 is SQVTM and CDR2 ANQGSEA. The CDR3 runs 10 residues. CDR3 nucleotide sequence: TGCAGCGTTGGCCAAGAGACCCAGTACTTC. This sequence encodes CSVGQETQYF.

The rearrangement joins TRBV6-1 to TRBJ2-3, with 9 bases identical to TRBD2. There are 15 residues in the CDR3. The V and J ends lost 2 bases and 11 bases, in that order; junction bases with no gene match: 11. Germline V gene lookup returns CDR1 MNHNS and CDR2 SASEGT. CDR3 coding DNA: TGTGCCAGCAGTGAATTCCGCCTAGCGGGGAGCCTGCAGTATTTT. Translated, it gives CASSEFRLAGSLQYF.

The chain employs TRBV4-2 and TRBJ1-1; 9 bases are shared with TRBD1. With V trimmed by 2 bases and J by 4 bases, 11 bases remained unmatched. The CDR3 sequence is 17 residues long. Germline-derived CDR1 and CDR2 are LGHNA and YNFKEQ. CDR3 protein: CASSQPQYRGRSTEAFF. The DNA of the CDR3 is TGTGCCAGCAGCCAACCCCAATACAGGGGGCGGTCCACTGAAGCTTTCTTT.

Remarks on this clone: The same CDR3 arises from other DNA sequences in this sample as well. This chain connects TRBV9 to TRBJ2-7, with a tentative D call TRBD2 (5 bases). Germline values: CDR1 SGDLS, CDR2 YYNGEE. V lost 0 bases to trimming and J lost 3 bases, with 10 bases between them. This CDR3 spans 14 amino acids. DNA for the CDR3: TGTGCCAGCAGCGTAGGAGTGGGGAGCTACGAGCAGTACTTC. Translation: CASSVGVGSYEQYF.

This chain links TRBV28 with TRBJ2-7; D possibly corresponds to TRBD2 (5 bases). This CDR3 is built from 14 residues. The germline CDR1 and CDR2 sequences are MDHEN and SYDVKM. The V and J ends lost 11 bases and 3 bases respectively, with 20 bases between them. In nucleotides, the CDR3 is TGTGCCGTCACTCCCCCGGGGATGCTCTACGAGCAGTACTTC. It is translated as CAVTPPGMLYEQYF.

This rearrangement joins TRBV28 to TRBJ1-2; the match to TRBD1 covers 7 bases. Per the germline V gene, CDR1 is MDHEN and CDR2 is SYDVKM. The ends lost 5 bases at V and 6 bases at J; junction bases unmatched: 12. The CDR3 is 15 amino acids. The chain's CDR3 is CASSPLIWDRHGYTF. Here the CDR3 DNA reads TGTGCCAGCAGTCCTCTTATTTGGGACAGACATGGCTACACCTTC.

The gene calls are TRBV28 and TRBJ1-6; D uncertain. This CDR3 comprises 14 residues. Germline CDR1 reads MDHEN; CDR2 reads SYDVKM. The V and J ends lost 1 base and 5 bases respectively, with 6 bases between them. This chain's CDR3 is CASSLLSDNSPLHF. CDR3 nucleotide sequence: TGTGCCAGCAGTTTATTATCGGATAATTCACCCCTCCACTTT.

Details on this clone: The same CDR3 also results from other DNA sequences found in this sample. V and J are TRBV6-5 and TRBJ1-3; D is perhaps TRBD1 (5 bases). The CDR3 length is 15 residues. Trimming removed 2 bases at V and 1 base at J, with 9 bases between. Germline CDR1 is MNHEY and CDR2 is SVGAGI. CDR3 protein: CASSYRGNSGNTIYF. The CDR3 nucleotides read TGTGCCAGCAGTTACAGGGGTAATTCTGGAAACACCATATATTTT.